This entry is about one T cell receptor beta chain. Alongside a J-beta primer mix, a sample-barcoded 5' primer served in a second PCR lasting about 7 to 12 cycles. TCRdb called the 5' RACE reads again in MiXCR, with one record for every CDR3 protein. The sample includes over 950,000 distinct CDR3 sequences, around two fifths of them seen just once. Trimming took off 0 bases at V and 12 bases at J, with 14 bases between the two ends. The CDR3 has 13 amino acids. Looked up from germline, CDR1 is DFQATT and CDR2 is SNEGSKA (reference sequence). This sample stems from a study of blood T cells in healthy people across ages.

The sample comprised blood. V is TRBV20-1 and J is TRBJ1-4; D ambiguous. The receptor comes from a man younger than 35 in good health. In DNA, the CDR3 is TGCAGTGCTAGAGATCGACACCCGTGGGAACTGTTTTTT. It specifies CSARDRHPWELFF.